Reported below is one T cell receptor (beta chain). This clonotype was counted many times. Its antigen is still unknown. The record has no base qualities; no much larger clone is one base away. The sequencer listed for this sample is Illumina MiSeq. Using fastp at Q25 and MiXCR, TCRdb reprocessed the public reads and kept productive beta chains. A single entry per CDR3 protein holds the most common genes and DNA from its merged rows. The sample table lists roughly 1,900 distinct CDR3 sequences, 6.5% to 9% of them with a count of one. The ten largest clones add up to about an eighth of the sample. The data stem from a study. As encoded in the germline V gene, CDR1 is MNHNS while CDR2 is SASEGT. From the cysteine through the phenylalanine, the CDR3 covers 13 amino acids. The sequence is cut down to CDR3 DNA, 39 bases in frame from base 1. The V end loses 6 bases and the J end loses 9 bases, and a stretch of 15 bases separates them.

The receptor's source is a human donor with rheumatoid arthritis. The sample consisted of CD4+ T cells from peripheral blood. This sequence uses TRBV6-1 and TRBJ2-1, with the D gene uncertain. Here is the DNA: TGTGCCAGCAGAACGCTGGGTGGATTTGAGCAGTTCTTC. This yields the protein CASRTLGGFEQFF.